Listed here are 22 T cell receptor beta chains from one sample, sequenced in a study of breast tumors, draining lymph nodes, adjacent tissues. TCRdb reanalysed the multiplex PCR reads using MiXCR and keeps one entry per CDR3 protein. The sample contains some 83,000 distinct CDR3 sequences, roughly a fifth of which appear only once. The lymph nodes were axillary draining lymph nodes from breast cancer patients. Sequencing input: axillary lymph node tissue. Every receptor here comes from a female donor with breast cancer. Some clones in this sample may be carry-over from other donors' samples.

In this sample, this clonotype turned up a few times. The genes are TRBV18 and TRBJ2-7; unclear D gene. V lost 1 base and J 1 base, leaving 5 bases between the germline ends. The germline V gene encodes CDR1 KGHSH and CDR2 LQKENI. The CDR3 length is 13 residues. The DNA for the CDR3 is TGTGCCAGCTCACCACTACCATCCTACGAGCAGTACTTC. Protein product: CASSPLPSYEQYF.

Details on this clonotype: A much larger clone sits a single nucleotide away, making a read error possible. The chain combines TRBV19 with TRBJ2-1, with 9 bases matching TRBD1. Germline V gives CDR1 LNHDA, CDR2 SQIVND (reference sequence). The length of the CDR3 is 14 residues. Trimming cost V 4 bases and J 8 bases; bases outside gene matches: 6. The CDR3 region has the DNA TGTGCCAGTAGTAGGGACAGGGTGATTGATGAGCAGTTCTTC. Translated, it gives CASSRDRVIDEQFF.

In its sample, this clonotype ranks as medium-sized (0.01 to 0.1%). This chain joins TRBV20-1 and TRBJ2-3; D unclear. This CDR3 is built from 12 residues. Germline-derived CDR1 and CDR2 are DFQATT and SNEGSKA (reference sequence). The V and J ends lost 3 bases and 4 bases respectively, with 8 bases between them. This chain's CDR3 is CSASKSADTQYF. Here the CDR3 DNA reads TGCAGTGCTAGCAAGAGTGCAGATACGCAGTATTTT.

The chain combines TRBV19 with TRBJ2-2; possible D gene TRBD2, 5 bases. V was cut by 5 bases and J by 6 bases, with 10 bases left in between. The CDR3 extends over 13 amino acids. CDR1 and CDR2 from the germline V gene are LNHDA and SQIVND (reference sequence). The CDR3 loop reads CASSGKRAGELFF. As DNA, the CDR3 is TGTGCCAGTAGTGGAAAGAGGGCCGGGGAGCTGTTTTTT. The complete variable domain, with remaining parts taken from reference TRBV19 and TRBJ2-2, reads DGGITQSPKYLFRKEGQNVTLSCEQNLNHDAMYWYRQDPGQGLRLIYYSQIVNDFQKGDIAEGYSVSREKKESFPLTVTSAQKNPTAFYLCASSGKRAGELFFGEGSRLTVL.

This clonotype came up a few times. A read error may explain this, as a much larger clone is one base away. The rearrangement uses TRBV2 and TRBJ2-1; 7 bases align to TRBD2. Germline CDR1 and CDR2: SNHLY and FYNNEI. The ends lost 7 bases at V and 6 bases at J; junction bases unmatched: 12. The CDR3 sequence is 15 residues long. The CDR3 sequence: CASTLNSLAANEQFF. Here the CDR3 DNA reads TGTGCCAGCACTCTGAACTCCCTAGCGGCCAATGAGCAGTTCTTC.

The gene calls are TRBV28 and TRBJ1-2, with D possibly being TRBD1 (6 bases). V lost 6 bases and J lost 3, with 14 bases in between. The CDR3 totals 14 residues. Per germline, CDR1 MDHEN and CDR2 SYDVKM. The CDR3 coding sequence is TGTGCCAGCAGAGAGTCAGGGGCCCACTATGGCTACACCTTC. Residues: CASRESGAHYGYTF.

This clonotype was counted ten times or more. This rearrangement joins TRBV5-1 to TRBJ2-5; D tentatively reads TRBD1 or TRBD2 (5 bases each). The CDR3 has 15 residues. V lost 4 bases, J lost 2 bases, and 15 bases lay in between. Germline-derived CDR1 and CDR2 are SGHRS and YFSETQ. The DNA for the CDR3 is TGCGCCAGCAGCGTAACCGGGACGACACAAGAGACCCAGTACTTC. Translation: CASSVTGTTQETQYF.

This clonotype came up many times. The chain links TRBV19 to TRBJ2-5; TRBD1 matches at 7 bases. V lost 9 bases to trimming and J lost 3 bases; unmatched junction nucleotides: 10. The CDR3 is 14 amino acids. Germline CDR1 reads LNHDA; CDR2 reads SQIVND (reference sequence). The CDR3 here is CASRPQGEEETQYF. The DNA of the CDR3 is TGTGCCAGCCGCCCTCAGGGGGAAGAAGAGACCCAGTACTTC.

As for this clonotype: The missing conserved phenylalanine or tryptophan at the end of this CDR3 makes a read error likely. The chain links TRBV6-6 to TRBJ2-6; 10 nucleotides agree with TRBD2. The CDR3 covers 18 residues. Germline loops: CDR1 MNHNY, CDR2 SVGAGI (reference sequence). The junction had 7 bases not matched to a gene; V was cut back by 3 bases and J by 2 bases. Here the CDR3 reads CASSYNPAGGTGANVLTS. The CDR3 nucleotides are TGTGCCAGCAGTTATAATCCAGCGGGAGGGACTGGGGCCAACGTCCTGACTTCC.

This clonotype was detected ten times or more. The V gene is TRBV15, the J gene TRBJ1-4; no definite D call. CDR3 size: 16 residues. Trimming pared 4 bases from V and 0 bases from J, leaving 12 bases between. Germline CDR1 and CDR2: LNHNV and YYDKDF (reference sequence). CDR3 residues: CATSIRPLSTNEKLFF. CDR3 coding DNA: TGTGCCACCAGCATTAGGCCTCTATCAACTAATGAAAAACTGTTTTTT.

At least ten counts were recorded for this clonotype. The chain uses TRBV2 and TRBJ2-1; D is uncertain. V was clipped by 5 bases and J by 7 bases, with 18 bases between them. The CDR3 covers 15 residues. Per germline, CDR1 SNHLY and CDR2 FYNNEI. CDR3 region: CASSPEKVFVNEQFF. The DNA of the CDR3 is TGTGCCAGCAGTCCGGAGAAAGTCTTCGTGAATGAGCAGTTCTTC.

This clonotype was picked up many times. Relative to the germline gene, one junction end is altered; a read error may explain this. The chain links TRBV5-4 to TRBJ2-1, with a tentative D call TRBD2 (6 bases). The V gene's germline CDR1 is SGHNT and CDR2 YYREEE (reference sequence). This CDR3 region has 15 residues. The CDR3 sequence is CASSLDGSSYNEQFF. CDR3 bases: TGCGCCAGCAGCTTGGACGGGAGCTCCTACAATGAGCAGTTCTTC.

This clonotype was counted at least ten times. V and J are TRBV11-3 and TRBJ1-2; maybe TRBD1 (6 bases). The CDR3 sequence is 16 residues long. Germline V gene sequence: CDR1 SGHNT, CDR2 YENEEA. V lost 9 bases and J 1 base, leaving 21 bases between the germline ends. This chain's CDR3 is CASSRGQNHINYGYTF. The CDR3 DNA follows: TGTGCCAGTTCTAGAGGACAGAATCACATTAACTATGGCTACACCTTC.

Details on this clonotype: A much larger clone lies a single base off, so this may be a read error. V usage is TRBV7-4 and J usage is TRBJ1-5; TRBD1 is a possible D gene (5 bases). The J call may be faulty, since TRBJ2-3 better matches the DNA end. The CDR3 runs to 14 residues. CDR1 and CDR2 from the germline V gene are SGHVT and SQSDAQ. The CDR3 sequence: CASSRWSGRQPQYF. The CDR3 DNA sequence: TGTGCCAGCAGCCGTTGGTCAGGGCGTCAGCCCCAGTATTTT.

The J gene is TRBJ2-3, the V gene TRBV2; D may match TRBD1 or TRBD2 (5 bases each). CDR3 size: 12 residues. Trimming took 6 bases from V and 8 from J, leaving 12 bases between them. Germline V gives CDR1 SNHLY, CDR2 FYNNEI. In DNA, the CDR3 is TGTGCCAGCAGCGGGGACCTCATTACGCAGTATTTT. This sequence encodes CASSGDLITQYF.

Turning to this clonotype: A much larger clone lies one base from this, so it may be a read error. The gene calls are TRBV7-2 and TRBJ2-2; TRBD2 is a possible D gene (7 bases). V lost 8 bases and J lost 7, with 20 bases in between. Germline V gene lookup returns CDR1 SGHTA and CDR2 FQGNSA. CDR3 size: 15 residues. CDR3 coding DNA: TGTGCCAGCGGCCCTAAAGGGCGGGGGCACGGGGAGCTGTTTTTT. The encoded protein is CASGPKGRGHGELFF.

This clonotype has a count of ten or more. The gene calls are TRBV6-5 and TRBJ1-2; TRBD1 matches 8 bases. There are 16 residues in the CDR3. The V gene's germline CDR1 is MNHEY and CDR2 SVGAGI. V lost 6 bases and J lost 0; bases outside the gene matches: 9. The chain's CDR3 is CASRSLGQGSNYGYTF. For the CDR3, the DNA is TGTGCCAGCAGATCCCTTGGACAGGGCTCTAACTATGGCTACACCTTC.

This clonotype occurred many times. J is TRBJ1-2 and V is TRBV12-3 or TRBV12-4, with 8 bases fitting TRBD1. The ends lost 5 bases at V and 8 bases at J; junction bases unmatched: 10. The CDR3 has 14 amino acids. DNA for the CDR3: TGTGCCAGCAGTCCTCACCGGACAGGGCTAGGCTACACCTTC. It specifies CASSPHRTGLGYTF.

This clonotype was seen at least ten times. V is TRBV5-1 and J is TRBJ1-4, with 8 bases fitting TRBD1. Germline assignment: CDR1 SGHRS and CDR2 YFSETQ. J lost 0 bases, V lost 0 bases, and 4 bases had no gene match. This CDR3 contains 17 residues. The CDR3 nucleotides are TGCGCCAGCAGCTTGGGACAGGGGAAAGCAACTAATGAAAAACTGTTTTTT. It specifies CASSLGQGKATNEKLFF. The full variable domain, completed using reference TRBV5-1 and TRBJ1-4, is KAGVTQTPRYLIKTRGQQVTLSCSPISGHRSVSWYQQTPGQGLQFLFEYFSETQRNKGNFPGRFSGRQFSNSRSEMNVSTLELGDSALYLCASSLGQGKATNEKLFFGSGTQLSVL.

The chain carries TRBV27 and TRBJ2-5; D is undetermined. This CDR3 has 16 amino acids. Germline V gene sequence: CDR1 MNHEY, CDR2 SMNVEV (reference sequence). V was clipped by 5 bases and J by 0 bases, with 16 bases between them. Here the CDR3 DNA reads TGTGCCAGCAGTCCTGAACCTACGGCGTACCAAGAGACCCAGTACTTC. Protein: CASSPEPTAYQETQYF.

In this sample, this clonotype turned up many times. The chain couples TRBV7-8 to TRBJ1-2; D uncertain. V lost 1 base and J lost 1, with 7 bases in between. From germline, CDR1 is SGHVS and CDR2 FQNEAQ. The CDR3 has 14 amino acids. The CDR3 loop reads CASSLDSINYGYTF. CDR3 DNA sequence: TGTGCCAGCAGCTTAGACAGCATTAACTATGGCTACACCTTC.

This clonotype was seen at least ten times. The chain recombines TRBV19 with TRBJ2-7, with 7 bases that match TRBD2. Germline V gives CDR1 LNHDA, CDR2 SQIVND (reference sequence). Trimming took 5 bases from V and 2 from J; bases not matched to a gene: 9. The CDR3 spans 15 residues. The CDR3 DNA sequence: TGTGCCAGTAGTTCCGGGACTACCAAAACCTACGAGCAGTACTTC. Its translation: CASSSGTTKTYEQYF.